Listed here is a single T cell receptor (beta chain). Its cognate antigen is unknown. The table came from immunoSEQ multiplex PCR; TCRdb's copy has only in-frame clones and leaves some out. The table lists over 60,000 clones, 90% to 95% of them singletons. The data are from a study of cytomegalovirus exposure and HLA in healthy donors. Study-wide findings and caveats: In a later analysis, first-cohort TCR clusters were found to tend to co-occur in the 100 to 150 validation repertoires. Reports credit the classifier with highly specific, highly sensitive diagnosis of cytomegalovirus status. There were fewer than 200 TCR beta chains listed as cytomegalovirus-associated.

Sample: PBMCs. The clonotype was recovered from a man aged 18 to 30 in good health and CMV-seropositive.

The CDR3 is CASSFPGLGSYNEQFF. CDR3 nucleotide sequence: TGTGCCAGCAGCTTCCCGGGACTAGGAAGTTACAATGAGCAGTTCTTC. This rearrangement joins TRBV7-2 to TRBJ2-1, with TRBD2 identical over 8 bases. V lost 3 bases and J lost 4; bases outside the gene matches: 8. This CDR3 region has 16 residues. Germline-derived CDR1 and CDR2 are SGHTA and FQGNSA.